This is a list of T cell receptor beta chains from one sample in a study of cytomegalovirus exposure and HLA in healthy donors. Sequenced by immunoSEQ multiplex PCR; TCRdb stores in-frame clones only, minus some. The sample has 140,000 to 150,000 clones, about 73% seen once. Source material: PBMCs. The origin of the receptors is a woman in her sixties in good health and CMV-seropositive. The CDR3 runs from the conserved cysteine through the conserved F or W.

cdr3_aa: CASSPGQGKADSPLHF
j_call: TRBJ1-6
v_call: TRBV5-6

cdr3_aa: CASSQRLAGVRNTQYF
j_call: TRBJ2-3
v_call: TRBV5-6

cdr3_aa: CASSTAGLRDEQFF
j_call: TRBJ2-1
v_call: TRBV7-3

cdr3_aa: CASSRSGNTGDTQYF
j_call: TRBJ2-3
v_call: TRBV9

cdr3_aa: CASTQAGAGETQYF
j_call: TRBJ2-5
v_call: TRBV5-4

cdr3_aa: CASSSATAYSNQPQHF
j_call: TRBJ1-5
v_call: TRBV27

cdr3_aa: CASSLAREYNEQFF
j_call: TRBJ2-1
v_call: TRBV7-8

cdr3_aa: CASTPGGNSYEQYF
j_call: TRBJ2-7
v_call: TRBV19

cdr3_aa: CASSVKRDRGRLSYGYTF
j_call: TRBJ1-2
v_call: TRBV2

cdr3_aa: CASSELWGVGLNTEAFF
j_call: TRBJ1-1
v_call: TRBV6-1

cdr3_aa: CALRLAGVSYNEQFF
j_call: TRBJ2-1
v_call: TRBV30

cdr3_aa: CASRRSGRGYEQYF
j_call: TRBJ2-7
v_call: TRBV6-1

cdr3_aa: CASRRGYNEQFF
j_call: TRBJ2-1
v_call: TRBV28

cdr3_aa: CASRRGEETQYF
j_call: TRBJ2-5
v_call: TRBV6-5

cdr3_aa: CASSPQGASPYEQYF
j_call: TRBJ2-7
v_call: TRBV18

cdr3_aa: CASSPGTGAQPQHF
j_call: TRBJ1-5
v_call: TRBV11-2

cdr3_aa: CAISPRREDTIYF
j_call: TRBJ1-3
v_call: TRBV10-3

cdr3_aa: CASVPPPGGHNEQFF
j_call: TRBJ2-1
v_call: TRBV28

cdr3_aa: CASSLGTAFNQPQHF
j_call: TRBJ1-5
v_call: TRBV28

cdr3_aa: CSVEGPDRGYGYTF
j_call: TRBJ1-2
v_call: TRBV29-1

cdr3_aa: CASSYGSSRSNQPQHF
j_call: TRBJ1-5
v_call: TRBV6-6

cdr3_aa: CASSFAGGPYNEQFF
j_call: TRBJ2-1
v_call: TRBV28

cdr3_aa: CASSLQREDGYEQYF
j_call: TRBJ2-7
v_call: TRBV4-2

cdr3_aa: CASSWTTSLDTGELFF
j_call: TRBJ2-2
v_call: TRBV5-4

cdr3_aa: CASSDGTGEGEKLFF
j_call: TRBJ1-4
v_call: TRBV25-1

cdr3_aa: CASSLGQGADIQYF
j_call: TRBJ2-4
v_call: TRBV5-1

cdr3_aa: CASSLEAGAPYEQYF
j_call: TRBJ2-7
v_call: TRBV5-1

cdr3_aa: CASSAYRLSNEKLFF
j_call: TRBJ1-4
v_call: TRBV28

cdr3_aa: CASSLSTVSFF
j_call: TRBJ1-1
v_call: TRBV28

cdr3_aa: CASSELGTGLIVNQPQHF
j_call: TRBJ1-5
v_call: TRBV6-1

cdr3_aa: CASSLTAAPGAEQYF
j_call: TRBJ2-7
v_call: TRBV11-2

cdr3_aa: CASSPGLAGVQTQYF
j_call: TRBJ2-5
v_call: TRBV5-1

cdr3_aa: CASSLQQATNEKLFF
j_call: TRBJ1-4
v_call: TRBV4-1

cdr3_aa: CASSFGDRNTEAFF
j_call: TRBJ1-1
v_call: TRBV5-1

cdr3_aa: CASSQGLAGTYEQYF
j_call: TRBJ2-7
v_call: TRBV27

cdr3_aa: CASKTRSNQPQHF
j_call: TRBJ1-5
v_call: TRBV28

cdr3_aa: CASSSNFGGPDTEAFF
j_call: TRBJ1-1
v_call: TRBV27

cdr3_aa: CASRGAAGEKNEQFF
j_call: TRBJ2-1
v_call: TRBV6-1

cdr3_aa: CSVPLGVNTEAFF
j_call: TRBJ1-1
v_call: TRBV29-1

cdr3_aa: CAIRAGTSGRGAYNEQFF
j_call: TRBJ2-1
v_call: TRBV10-3

cdr3_aa: CASSEGTSKYEQYF
j_call: TRBJ2-7
v_call: TRBV6-1

cdr3_aa: CASSLEGGTEAFF
j_call: TRBJ1-1
v_call: TRBV5-8

cdr3_aa: CATSRESGTANTEAFF
j_call: TRBJ1-1
v_call: TRBV15

cdr3_aa: CASSPPFSSYNEQFF
j_call: TRBJ2-1
v_call: TRBV6-1

cdr3_aa: CASSLVGQGPYEQYF
j_call: TRBJ2-7
v_call: TRBV7-2

cdr3_aa: CASSSKTSGRAYEQYF
j_call: TRBJ2-7
v_call: TRBV28

cdr3_aa: CAISEAGLAGVSTGELFF
j_call: TRBJ2-2
v_call: TRBV10-3

cdr3_aa: CSVTGGGEQFF
j_call: TRBJ2-1
v_call: TRBV29-1

cdr3_aa: CASSPSRGEYEQYF
j_call: TRBJ2-7
v_call: TRBV2

cdr3_aa: CASSLADRIGAEAFF
j_call: TRBJ1-1
v_call: TRBV28

cdr3_aa: CASSELSYEQYF
j_call: TRBJ2-7
v_call: TRBV6-1

cdr3_aa: CASSSVAESRYGYTF
j_call: TRBJ1-2
v_call: TRBV11-2

cdr3_aa: CASSISSGGEFEQYF
j_call: TRBJ2-7
v_call: TRBV19